This is a list of T cell receptor beta chains from one sample in a study of identical twins. MiXCR, applied by TCRdb to the 5' RACE reads, yields one record per CDR3 protein. The sample includes about 200,000 distinct CDR3 sequences, less than 8% seen only once; the top ten take about 2%. These same data were also listed under a study on yellow fever vaccine responses in identical twins.

Sequencing was done on a sample of memory (CD45RO+) T cells sorted from blood. The receptors come from a woman aged 18-29 years in good health. The CDR3 runs from the conserved cysteine through the conserved F or W. A D gene is named only where the DNA matches it firmly. Where a row states a size, it is once, few, many or the class of an expanded clone; other rows omit it.

j_call clone_size d_call v_call cdr3_nt cdr3_aa
TRBJ2-7 many - TRBV6-2/TRBV6-3 TGTGCCAGCAGATACGGGTGGTCCTACTACGAGCAGTACTTC CASRYGWSYYEQYF
TRBJ1-5 - - TRBV28 TGTGCCAGCAGTTTAGGTCTGGGACTCCCCGATCAGCCCCAGCATTTT CASSLGLGLPDQPQHF
TRBJ2-3 few TRBD2 TRBV24-1 TGTGCCACCAGTGACGGACTAGCGGGAGTCACAGATACGCAGTATTTT CATSDGLAGVTDTQYF
TRBJ1-6 few - TRBV19 TGTGCCAGCCAGGTCCTCGCAGCTAAGAATTCGCCCCTCCACTTT CASQVLAAKNSPLHF
TRBJ2-5 few TRBD2 TRBV20-1 TGCAGTGCTAACCGGTACCTTAGCGGGAGGGCCAGGGAGACCCAGTACTTC CSANRYLSGRARETQYF
TRBJ1-3 - - TRBV10-3 TGTGCCATCAGTGACAGCTCTGGAAACACCATATATTTT CAISDSSGNTIYF
TRBJ2-1 - - TRBV18 TGTGCCAGCTCGCCGGTTTGGACCGAAGGAGTCGATGAGCAGTTCTTC CASSPVWTEGVDEQFF
TRBJ2-2 few - TRBV20-1 TGCAGTGCTACCCCTAAGTCCGGGGAGCTGTTTTTT CSATPKSGELFF
TRBJ2-1 many - TRBV7-9 TGTGCCAGCAGCGCGAGGGGGGAGGATCGGGATGAGCAGTTCTTC CASSARGEDRDEQFF
TRBJ2-2 many TRBD2 TRBV7-2 TGTGCCAGCAGCTTAATGGCGGGGGCGAACACCGGGGAGCTGTTTTTT CASSLMAGANTGELFF
TRBJ2-7 many TRBD1 TRBV6-1 TGTGCCAGCAGTCCCGGGACAGGACCCTCCTACGAGCAGTACTTC CASSPGTGPSYEQYF
TRBJ2-7 few TRBD1 TRBV5-1 TGCGCCAGCAGCCCGGACAGGGGGAGGGCCTACGAGCAGTACTTC CASSPDRGRAYEQYF
TRBJ2-1 few - TRBV28 TGTGCCTCCAGCACGATTGAAAAGTATGAGCAGTTCTTC CASSTIEKYEQFF
TRBJ2-1 many TRBD2 TRBV6-2/TRBV6-3 TGTGCCAGCAGTAACATGAAGCGGGAGGTCAATGAGCAGTTCTTC CASSNMKREVNEQFF
TRBJ2-2 many TRBD2 TRBV24-1 TGTGCCACCAGTGATTGGACTAGCGGGAGAGCGAACACCGGGGAGCTGTTTTTT CATSDWTSGRANTGELFF
TRBJ1-2 - - TRBV12-3/TRBV12-4 TGTGCCAGCAGTTTACGGCGGGGTTGGGCCTATGGCTACACCTTC CASSLRRGWAYGYTF
TRBJ1-2 few TRBD1 TRBV6-4 TGTGCCAGCAGTGACTCGGAGGGACAGGGCTATGGCTACACCTTC CASSDSEGQGYGYTF
TRBJ2-3 - - TRBV30 TGTGCCTGGGGCGAAGGGACAACGGCAGATACGCAGTATTTT CAWGEGTTADTQYF
TRBJ2-2 many - TRBV6-4 TGTGCCAGCAGTGACTCTGACGGGAACACCGGGGAGCTGTTTTTT CASSDSDGNTGELFF
TRBJ2-5 many - TRBV15 TGTGCCACCAGCAGAGATCTGGCAGGGGGGGAGACCCAGTACTTC CATSRDLAGGETQYF
TRBJ2-5 few TRBD1 TRBV7-9 TGTGCCAGCAACCGACAGGGGGCAGGGGAGACCCAGTACTTC CASNRQGAGETQYF
TRBJ1-2 few - TRBV12-3/TRBV12-4 TGTGCCAGCAGCACGGACCGCGTCGTCTATGGCTACACCTTC CASSTDRVVYGYTF
TRBJ2-1 few TRBD2 TRBV4-3 TGCGCCAGCAGCCAGAACCGACTAGCGGGAGTCAATGAGCAGTTCTTC CASSQNRLAGVNEQFF
TRBJ2-6 - - TRBV11-2 TGTGCCAGCAGCCCCTACCTACTTTCTAGCTCTGGGGCCAACGTCCTGACTTTC CASSPYLLSSSGANVLTF
TRBJ1-5 many - TRBV4-1 TGCGCCAGCAGCCAAGATGAGGGTCAGCCCCAGCATTTT CASSQDEGQPQHF
TRBJ2-1 few - TRBV6-2/TRBV6-3 TGTGCCAGCAGGCCACCGCAGGGGGAGGCAGGATATGAGCAGTTCTTC CASRPPQGEAGYEQFF
TRBJ2-1 - - TRBV7-9 TGTGCCAGCAGAATCAACAGGGAGCACAATGAGCAGTTCTTC CASRINREHNEQFF
TRBJ2-7 many TRBD1 TRBV12-3/TRBV12-4 TGTGCCAGCAGCTCTCAGGACCGGGACAGGGTGTACGAGCAGTACTTC CASSSQDRDRVYEQYF
TRBJ1-1 - - TRBV28 TGTGCCAGCAGTCCGAGAAAGAACACTGAAGCTTTCTTT CASSPRKNTEAFF
TRBJ1-5 many - TRBV29-1 TGCAGCGTCACCTCTCGGGACGGCATTAATCAGCCCCAGCATTTT CSVTSRDGINQPQHF
TRBJ2-7 many - TRBV24-1 TGTGCCACCAGTGAAGGGGGGTCCGGGGCGAAGCAGTACTTC CATSEGGSGAKQYF
TRBJ2-1 many - TRBV12-3/TRBV12-4 TGTGCCAGCAGTCCCCAGGGGAGCTCCTACAATGAGCAGTTCTTC CASSPQGSSYNEQFF
TRBJ2-1 many TRBD2 TRBV29-1 TGCAGCGTTGAACGCGGGACTAGCGGGATCAATGAGCAGTTCTTC CSVERGTSGINEQFF
TRBJ1-1 many TRBD1 TRBV20-1 TGCAGTGCTAAACGGACAGGGGGCACTGAAGCTTTCTTT CSAKRTGGTEAFF
TRBJ2-1 few TRBD1 TRBV27 TGTGCCAGCAGCCACCCCGGGACAGAAAATGAGCAGTTCTTC CASSHPGTENEQFF
TRBJ1-2 many - TRBV28 TGTGCCAGCAGCCCACAGGTCGGCTACACCTTC CASSPQVGYTF
TRBJ2-7 few - TRBV3-1 TGTGCCAGCAGCTCAAAGGTGGGACCGTACGAGCAGTACTTC CASSSKVGPYEQYF
TRBJ2-5 many TRBD2 TRBV20-1 TGCAGTCCACAAACCGGGACTAGCGTAGAGACCCAGTACTTC CSPQTGTSVETQYF
TRBJ1-6 - TRBD1 TRBV7-6 TGTGCCAGCAGCTTAAGGGGGCGCGGTTCACCCCTCCACTTT CASSLRGRGSPLHF
TRBJ2-4 few TRBD2 TRBV20-1 TGCAGTGCTAGAGTGACTAGCGGTACGCTAGCCAAAAACATTCAGTACTTC CSARVTSGTLAKNIQYF
TRBJ2-1 many TRBD2 TRBV3-1 TGTGCCAGCAGCCAAGATTTTACTAGCGGGGGGAAGCAGTTCTTC CASSQDFTSGGKQFF
TRBJ2-1 few TRBD1 TRBV5-1 TGCGCCAGCAGCACCGGACAGGGTGGCCATGAGCAGTTCTTC CASSTGQGGHEQFF
TRBJ2-1 - TRBD2 TRBV10-3 TGTGCCATCGGGACCGGACTAGCGGGACGAAATGAGCAGTTCTTC CAIGTGLAGRNEQFF
TRBJ2-1 few TRBD2 TRBV18 TGTGCCAGCTCTGATGCCGGGACTAGCGGAACCTACAATGAGCAGTTCTTC CASSDAGTSGTYNEQFF
TRBJ2-1 few TRBD2 TRBV4-2 TGTGCCAGCAGCCAAGATCGAATGGGACTAGCGGGGTCTAATGAGCAGTTCTTC CASSQDRMGLAGSNEQFF